Reported below is one TCR beta chain. Its specificity is unknown. Primed by a sample-barcoded 5' primer and a J-beta primer mix, a second PCR proceeded for about 7 to 12 cycles. TCRdb ran MiXCR on the 5' RACE reads and lists one entry per CDR3 protein. Of 900,000 to 950,000 distinct CDR3 sequences detected, 29% appear once; the ten largest clones hold roughly a tenth. This specimen belongs to a study of blood T cells in healthy people across ages. Overall study: Template switching retrieved approximately one barcoded beta molecule for each two T cells. General study findings and limits: Leaving the PBMCs unsorted stopped any conclusive comparison of naive versus antigen-experienced cells.

V was clipped by 0 bases and J by 4 bases, with 14 bases between them. The CDR3 length is 16 residues. Germline V gene lookup returns CDR1 SEHNR and CDR2 FQNEAQ (reference sequence). Researchers report isolating at least 7 million PBMCs per sample. The sample also formed part of further work on T cells of mothers and their children. That source reports: Each child gave approximately 2.8 million TCR beta CDR3 reads (each mother, over 9 million).

The sequencing sample was made of blood. J is TRBJ2-3 and V is TRBV7-9; no firm D call. This sequence was found in a woman in her thirties or forties in good health. DNA of the CDR3: TGTGCCAGCAGCTTAGCAAAGGCGGCTCTGCCAGATACGCAGTATTTT. This codes for CASSLAKAALPDTQYF.